This T cell receptor (beta chain) was found in a study of read filtering for tumor transcriptome and immune sequencing. Study-wide context: R-ISS stage counts were 8 or 9 for I, about 17 for II, about seven for III. Findings of the study overall: Compared with RNA-seq, IR-seq gave much higher clonotype depth and reliability.

The library was built from around 380 ng RNA with molecular barcoded adaptors for alpha/delta and beta/gamma chains. TCRdb re-called the reads with MiXCR, one entry per CDR3 protein. Of roughly 41,000 distinct CDR3 sequences listed, around 15% are singletons. Ten or more counts support this clonotype. Its matching antigen is unknown. The source of this sequence is a donor at least 40 years old with multiple myeloma. The material sequenced was a population of CD138-negative cells sorted from bone marrow.

CDR3 loop: CSVAGTSNSYNEQFF. CDR3 nucleotides: TGCAGCGTTGCCGGGACTAGTAACTCCTACAATGAGCAGTTCTTC. The rearrangement uses TRBV29-1 and TRBJ2-1; the match to TRBD2 covers 8 bases. Per germline, CDR1 SQVTM and CDR2 ANQGSEA. Trimming took 4 bases from V and 0 from J; bases not matched to a gene: 5. This CDR3 spans 15 amino acids.